This section outlines one T cell receptor (beta chain) sequence together with its context. The CDR3 consists of 14 residues. Germline V gene data show CDR1 as GTSNPN and CDR2 as SVGIG (reference sequence). With V trimmed by 3 bases and J by 8 bases, 8 bases remained unmatched. TCRdb's table, derived via immunoSEQ multiplex PCR, lists solely in-frame clones and lacks some. The sample has tens of thousands of clones, about 90% seen once. This entry is derived from a study of blood T cell repertoires in COVID-19. The rearrangement joins TRBV30 to TRBJ2-1; 9 bases agree with TRBD2. What was sequenced was peripheral blood. The clonotype originates from a woman in her sixties or seventies with active or convalescent COVID-19. CDR3 in DNA: TGTGCCTGGAGGTCCCTAGCGGGGTCCGATGAGCAGTTCTTC. This encodes CAWRSLAGSDEQFF.